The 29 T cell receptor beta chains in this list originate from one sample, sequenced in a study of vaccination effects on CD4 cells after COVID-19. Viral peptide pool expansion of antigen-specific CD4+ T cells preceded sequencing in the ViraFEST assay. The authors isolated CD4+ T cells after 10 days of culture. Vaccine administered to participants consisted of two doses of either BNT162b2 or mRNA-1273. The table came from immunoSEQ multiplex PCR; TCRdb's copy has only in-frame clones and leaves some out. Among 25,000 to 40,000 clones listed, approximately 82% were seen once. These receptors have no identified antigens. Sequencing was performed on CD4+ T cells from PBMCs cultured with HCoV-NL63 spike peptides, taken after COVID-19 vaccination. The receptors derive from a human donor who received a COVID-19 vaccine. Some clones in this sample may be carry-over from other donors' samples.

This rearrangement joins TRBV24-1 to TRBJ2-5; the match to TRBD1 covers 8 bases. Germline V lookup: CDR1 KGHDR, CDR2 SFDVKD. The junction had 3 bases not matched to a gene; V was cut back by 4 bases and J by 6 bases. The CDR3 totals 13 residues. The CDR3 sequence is CATSDPRGQTQYF. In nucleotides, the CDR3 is TGTGCCACCAGTGACCCCAGGGGGCAGACCCAGTACTTC.

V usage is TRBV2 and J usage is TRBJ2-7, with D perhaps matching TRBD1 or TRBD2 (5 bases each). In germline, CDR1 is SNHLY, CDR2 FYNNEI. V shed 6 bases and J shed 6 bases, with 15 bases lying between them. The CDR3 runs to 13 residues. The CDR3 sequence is CASSMLPGPEQYV. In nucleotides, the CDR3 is TGTGCCAGCAGCATGCTACCGGGGCCCGAGCAGTACGTC.

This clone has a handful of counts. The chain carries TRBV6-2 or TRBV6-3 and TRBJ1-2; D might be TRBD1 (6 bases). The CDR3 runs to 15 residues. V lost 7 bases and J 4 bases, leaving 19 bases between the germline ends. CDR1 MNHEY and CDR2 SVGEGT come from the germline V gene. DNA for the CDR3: TGTGCCAGCATCCCAAGGGGACAACAAGCCTATGGCTACACCTTC. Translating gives CASIPRGQQAYGYTF.

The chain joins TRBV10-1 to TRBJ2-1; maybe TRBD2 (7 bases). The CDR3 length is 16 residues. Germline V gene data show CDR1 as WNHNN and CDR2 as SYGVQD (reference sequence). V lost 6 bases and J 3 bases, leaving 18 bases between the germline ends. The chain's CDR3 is CASSPLGGGVYNEQFF. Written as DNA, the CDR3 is TGCGCCAGCAGCCCCCTTGGCGGGGGCGTCTACAATGAGCAGTTCTTC.

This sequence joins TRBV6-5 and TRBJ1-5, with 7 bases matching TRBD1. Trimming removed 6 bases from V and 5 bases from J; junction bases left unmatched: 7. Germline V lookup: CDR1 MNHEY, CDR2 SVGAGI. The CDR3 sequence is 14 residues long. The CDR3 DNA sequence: TGTGCCAGCAGCCGGGACAGACGGTATCAGCCCCAGCATTTT. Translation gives CASSRDRRYQPQHF.

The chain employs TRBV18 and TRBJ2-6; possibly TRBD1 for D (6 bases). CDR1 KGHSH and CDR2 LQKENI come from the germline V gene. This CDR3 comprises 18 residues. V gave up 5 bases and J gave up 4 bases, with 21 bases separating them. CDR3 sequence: CASSIRLPGAGGANVLTF. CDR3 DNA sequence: TGTGCCAGCTCAATTAGGTTGCCAGGGGCTGGCGGGGCCAACGTCCTGACTTTC.

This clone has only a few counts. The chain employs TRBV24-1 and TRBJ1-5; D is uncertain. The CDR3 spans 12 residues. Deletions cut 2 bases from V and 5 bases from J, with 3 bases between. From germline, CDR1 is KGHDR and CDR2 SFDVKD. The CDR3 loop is CATSDSDQPQHF. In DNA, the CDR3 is TGTGCCACCAGTGATTCCGATCAGCCCCAGCATTTT.

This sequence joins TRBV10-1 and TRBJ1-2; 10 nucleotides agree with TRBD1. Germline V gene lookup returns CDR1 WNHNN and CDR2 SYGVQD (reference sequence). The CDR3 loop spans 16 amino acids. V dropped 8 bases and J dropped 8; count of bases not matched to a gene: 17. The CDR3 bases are TGCGCCAGCTGCGCAGCCGGGACAGGGGAGTTACTAGGCTACACCTTC. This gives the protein CASCAAGTGELLGYTF.

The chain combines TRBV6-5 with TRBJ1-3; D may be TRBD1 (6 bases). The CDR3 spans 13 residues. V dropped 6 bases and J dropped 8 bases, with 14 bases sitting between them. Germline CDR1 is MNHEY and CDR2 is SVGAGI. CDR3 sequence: CASRTGTWYTIYF. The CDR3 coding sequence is TGTGCCAGCAGAACCGGGACATGGTACACCATATATTTT.

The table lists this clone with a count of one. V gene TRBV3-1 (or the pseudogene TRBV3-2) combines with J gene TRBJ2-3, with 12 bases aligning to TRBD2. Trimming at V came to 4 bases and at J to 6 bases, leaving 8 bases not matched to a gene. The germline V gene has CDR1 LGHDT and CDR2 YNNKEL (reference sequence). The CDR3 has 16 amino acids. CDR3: CASSLLLAGGGDTQYF. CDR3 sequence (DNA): TGTGCCAGCAGCCTATTACTAGCGGGGGGCGGGGATACGCAGTATTTT.

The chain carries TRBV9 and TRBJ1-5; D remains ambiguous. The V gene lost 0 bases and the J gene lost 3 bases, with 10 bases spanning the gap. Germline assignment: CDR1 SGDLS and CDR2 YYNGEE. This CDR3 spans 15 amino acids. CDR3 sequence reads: CASSVGAGFNQPQHF. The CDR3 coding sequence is TGTGCCAGCAGCGTAGGAGCGGGGTTCAATCAGCCCCAGCATTTT.

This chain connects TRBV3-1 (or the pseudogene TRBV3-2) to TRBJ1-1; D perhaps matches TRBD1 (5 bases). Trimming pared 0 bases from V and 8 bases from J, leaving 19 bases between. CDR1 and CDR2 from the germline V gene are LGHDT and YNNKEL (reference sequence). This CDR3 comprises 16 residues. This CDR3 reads CASSQDFSLGAGEAFF. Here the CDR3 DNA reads TGTGCCAGCAGCCAAGATTTTAGCCTCGGGGCAGGGGAAGCTTTCTTT.

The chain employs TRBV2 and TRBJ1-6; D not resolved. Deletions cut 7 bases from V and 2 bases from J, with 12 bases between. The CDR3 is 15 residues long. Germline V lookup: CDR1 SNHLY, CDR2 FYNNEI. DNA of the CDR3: TGTGCCAGCATGCGCGGGGAAACCTATAATTCACCCCTCCACTTT. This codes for CASMRGETYNSPLHF.

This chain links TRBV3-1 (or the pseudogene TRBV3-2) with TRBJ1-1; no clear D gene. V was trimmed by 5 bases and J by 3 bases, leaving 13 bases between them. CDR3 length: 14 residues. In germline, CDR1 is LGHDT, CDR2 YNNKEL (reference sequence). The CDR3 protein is CASSSRGTYTEAFF. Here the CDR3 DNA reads TGTGCCAGCAGCTCGCGCGGTACTTACACTGAAGCTTTCTTT.

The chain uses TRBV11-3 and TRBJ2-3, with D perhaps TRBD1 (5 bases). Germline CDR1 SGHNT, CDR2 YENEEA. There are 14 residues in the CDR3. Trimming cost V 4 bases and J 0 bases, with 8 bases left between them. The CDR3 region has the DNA TGTGCCAGCAGCTGGGGCAGAAGCACAGATACGCAGTATTTT. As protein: CASSWGRSTDTQYF.

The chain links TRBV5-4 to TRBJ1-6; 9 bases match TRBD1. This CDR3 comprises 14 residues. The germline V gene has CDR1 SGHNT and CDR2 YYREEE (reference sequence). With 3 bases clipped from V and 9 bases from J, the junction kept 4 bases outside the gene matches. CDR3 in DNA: TGTGCCAGCAGCTCCCGGGACAGGGTTTCACCCCTCCACTTT. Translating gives CASSSRDRVSPLHF.

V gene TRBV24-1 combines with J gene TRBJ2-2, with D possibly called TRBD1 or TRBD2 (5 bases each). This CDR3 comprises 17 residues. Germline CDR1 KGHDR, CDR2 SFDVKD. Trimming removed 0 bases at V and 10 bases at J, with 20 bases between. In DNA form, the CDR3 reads TGTGCCACCAGTGATTTGAACCCGGGACCGGGTTATGCGGAGCTGTTTTTT. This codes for CATSDLNPGPGYAELFF.

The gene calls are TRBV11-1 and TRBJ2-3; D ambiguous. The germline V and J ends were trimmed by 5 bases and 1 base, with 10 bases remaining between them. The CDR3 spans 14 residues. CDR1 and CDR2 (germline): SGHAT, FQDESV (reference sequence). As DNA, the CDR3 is TGTGCCAGCAGCCGACGAAGGGGCACAGATACGCAGTATTTT. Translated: CASSRRRGTDTQYF.

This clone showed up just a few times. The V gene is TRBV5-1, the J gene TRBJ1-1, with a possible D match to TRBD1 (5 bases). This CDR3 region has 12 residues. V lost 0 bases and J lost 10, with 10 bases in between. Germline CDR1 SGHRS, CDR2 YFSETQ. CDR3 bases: TGCGCCAGCAGCTTGGACGGTGGGGGAGCTTTCTTT. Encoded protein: CASSLDGGGAFF.

CDR3 in amino acids: CATSDLNLAGGYEQFF. The CDR3, as DNA: TGTGCCACCAGTGATTTGAACCTAGCGGGGGGCTATGAGCAGTTCTTC. The chain combines TRBV24-1 with TRBJ2-1, with 11 bases fitting TRBD2. Trimming cost V 0 bases and J 8 bases; bases outside gene matches: 5. Germline V CDR1 and CDR2: KGHDR, SFDVKD. The CDR3 contains 16 residues.

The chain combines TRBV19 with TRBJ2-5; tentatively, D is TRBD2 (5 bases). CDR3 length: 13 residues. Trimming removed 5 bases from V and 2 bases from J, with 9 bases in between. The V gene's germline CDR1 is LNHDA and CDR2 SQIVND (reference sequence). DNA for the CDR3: TGTGCCAGTAGTGGACTGGGTCAAGAGACCCAGTACTTC. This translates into CASSGLGQETQYF. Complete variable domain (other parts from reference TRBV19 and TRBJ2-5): DGGITQSPKYLFRKEGQNVTLSCEQNLNHDAMYWYRQDPGQGLRLIYYSQIVNDFQKGDIAEGYSVSREKKESFPLTVTSAQKNPTAFYLCASSGLGQETQYFGPGTRLLVL.

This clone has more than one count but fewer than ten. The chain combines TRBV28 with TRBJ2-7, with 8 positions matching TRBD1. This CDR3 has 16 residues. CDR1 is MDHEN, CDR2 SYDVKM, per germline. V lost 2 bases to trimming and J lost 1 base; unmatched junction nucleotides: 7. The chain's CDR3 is CASSLTGQGKSYEQYV. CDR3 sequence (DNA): TGTGCCAGCAGTTTAACCGGACAGGGTAAATCCTACGAGCAGTACGTC.

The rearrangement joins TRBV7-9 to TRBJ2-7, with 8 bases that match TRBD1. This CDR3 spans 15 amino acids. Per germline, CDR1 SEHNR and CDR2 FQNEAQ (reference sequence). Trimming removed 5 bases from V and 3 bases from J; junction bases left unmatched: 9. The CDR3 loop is CASSTTGQGGYEQYV. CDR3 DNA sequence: TGTGCCAGCAGCACAACTGGACAGGGAGGCTACGAGCAGTACGTC.

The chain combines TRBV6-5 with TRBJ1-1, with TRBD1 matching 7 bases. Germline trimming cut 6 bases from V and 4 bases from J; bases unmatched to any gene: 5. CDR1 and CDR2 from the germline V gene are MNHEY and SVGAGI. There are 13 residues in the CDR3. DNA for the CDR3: TGTGCCAGCAGGCAGGGGGACGGCACTGAAGCTTTCTTT. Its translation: CASRQGDGTEAFF.

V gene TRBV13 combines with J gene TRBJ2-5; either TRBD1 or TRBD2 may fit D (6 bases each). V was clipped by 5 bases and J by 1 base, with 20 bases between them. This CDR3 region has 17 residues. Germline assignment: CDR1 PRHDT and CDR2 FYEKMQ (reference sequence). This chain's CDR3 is CASSKTRGVPLQETQYF. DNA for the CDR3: TGTGCCAGCAGCAAAACGAGGGGGGTCCCTCTCCAAGAGACCCAGTACTTC.

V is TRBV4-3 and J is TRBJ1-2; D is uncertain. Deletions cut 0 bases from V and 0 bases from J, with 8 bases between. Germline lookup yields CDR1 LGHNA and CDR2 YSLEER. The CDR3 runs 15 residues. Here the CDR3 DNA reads TGCGCCAGCAGCCAAGACCGGGTCCCTAACTATGGCTACACCTTC. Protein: CASSQDRVPNYGYTF.

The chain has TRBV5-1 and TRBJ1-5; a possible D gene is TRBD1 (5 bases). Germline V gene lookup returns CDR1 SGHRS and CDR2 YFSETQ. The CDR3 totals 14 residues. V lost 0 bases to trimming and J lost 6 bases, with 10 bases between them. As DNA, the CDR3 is TGCGCCAGCAGCTTGGTCCCGGGGGGTCAGCCCCAGCATTTT. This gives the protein CASSLVPGGQPQHF.

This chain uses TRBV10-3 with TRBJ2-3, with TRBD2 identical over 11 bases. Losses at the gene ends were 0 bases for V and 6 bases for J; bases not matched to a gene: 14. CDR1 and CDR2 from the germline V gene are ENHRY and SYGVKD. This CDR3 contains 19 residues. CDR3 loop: CAISESTFKTSGVRDTQYF. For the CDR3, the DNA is TGTGCCATCAGTGAGTCGACTTTCAAGACTAGCGGGGTGAGGGATACGCAGTATTTT.

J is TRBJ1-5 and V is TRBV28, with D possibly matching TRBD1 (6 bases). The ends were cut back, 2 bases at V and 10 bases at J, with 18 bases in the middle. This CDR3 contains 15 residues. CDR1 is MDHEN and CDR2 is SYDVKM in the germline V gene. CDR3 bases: TGTGCCAGCAGTTTACGTCAGGGGCGGGAGCGACCCCAGCATTTT. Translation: CASSLRQGRERPQHF.